The present TCR beta chain was sequenced within a study of control samples from healthy donors and cancer patients. Here immunoSEQ multiplex PCR was the method, and the copy in TCRdb shows in-frame clones only, minus some. The sample consists of about 130,000 clones, around nine tenths of them appearing once. The sample taken for sequencing was blood. The receptor comes from a man aged 50-60 years in good health.

In nucleotides, the CDR3 is TGTGCCAGCAGTGAAGGTGCAAACAGGGACCCGAACACTGAAGCTTTCTTT. Amino acid sequence: CASSEGANRDPNTEAFF. The rearrangement uses TRBV2 and TRBJ1-1; D is possibly TRBD1 (6 bases). The CDR3 runs 17 residues. V gave up 1 base and J gave up 1 base, with 16 bases separating them. CDR1 is SNHLY and CDR2 is FYNNEI in the germline V gene.